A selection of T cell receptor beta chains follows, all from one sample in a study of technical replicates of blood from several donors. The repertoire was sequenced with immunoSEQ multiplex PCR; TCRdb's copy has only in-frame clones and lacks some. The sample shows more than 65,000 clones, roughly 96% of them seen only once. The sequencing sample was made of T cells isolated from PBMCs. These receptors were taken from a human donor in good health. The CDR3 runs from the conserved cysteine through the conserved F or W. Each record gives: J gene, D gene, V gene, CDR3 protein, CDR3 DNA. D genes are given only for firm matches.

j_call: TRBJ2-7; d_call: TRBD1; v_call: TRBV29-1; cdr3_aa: CSVAFRDRDYEQYF; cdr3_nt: TGCAGCGTCGCCTTTAGGGACAGGGACTACGAGCAGTACTTC
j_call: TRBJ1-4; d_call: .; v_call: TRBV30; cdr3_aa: CASLRGFNEKLFF; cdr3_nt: TGTGCCTCCCTAAGGGGGTTTAATGAAAAACTGTTTTTT
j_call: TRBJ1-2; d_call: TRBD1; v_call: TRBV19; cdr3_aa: CASTGGAGGYTF; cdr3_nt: TGTGCCAGCACAGGGGGCGCCGGCGGCTACACCTTC
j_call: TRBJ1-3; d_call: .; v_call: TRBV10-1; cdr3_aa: CASTPGGGNTIYF; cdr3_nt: TGCGCCAGCACCCCGGGAGGCGGAAACACCATATATTTT
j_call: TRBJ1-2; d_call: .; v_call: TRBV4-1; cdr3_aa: CASSQPLGQLTYGYTF; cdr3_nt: TGCGCCAGCAGCCAACCTCTAGGACAGCTAACCTATGGCTACACCTTC
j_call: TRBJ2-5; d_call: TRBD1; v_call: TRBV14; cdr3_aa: CASSQYQTTGGLETQYF; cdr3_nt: TGTGCCAGCAGCCAATATCAGACTACAGGGGGCTTGGAGACCCAGTACTTC
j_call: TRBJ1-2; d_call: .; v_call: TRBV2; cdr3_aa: CASSVEGIYGYTF; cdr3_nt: TGTGCCAGCAGTGTAGAGGGCATCTATGGCTACACCTTC
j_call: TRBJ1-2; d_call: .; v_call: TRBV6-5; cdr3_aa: CASSQAPTGGYTF; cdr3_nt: TGTGCCAGCAGTCAGGCGCCCACCGGCGGCTACACCTTC
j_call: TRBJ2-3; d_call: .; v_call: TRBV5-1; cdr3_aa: CASSLGGDTDTQYF; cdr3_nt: TGCGCCAGCAGCTTGGGGGGGGACACAGATACGCAGTATTTT
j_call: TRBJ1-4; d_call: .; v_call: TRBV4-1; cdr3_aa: CASSQDPGGNEKLFF; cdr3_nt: TGCGCCAGCAGCCAAGATCCCGGCGGGAATGAAAAACTGTTTTTT